Listed below are T cell receptor beta chains from one sample, sequenced in a study of Tregs in tolerant kidney transplant recipients. Assay: immunoSEQ multiplex PCR; the TCRdb copy retains only in-frame clones and omits some. The sample yields around 77,000 clones, roughly 98% seen once. The sequences come from CD4+ T cells from blood, collected before the transplant. The receptors stem from a human donor who received a combined kidney and bone marrow transplant. Each CDR3 is given with its conserved first and last residue. The D gene is left open where the match is weak. Size is stated for part of the rows, as once, few or many counts, or as a class when the clone is expanded.

v_call	d_call	clone_size	j_call	cdr3_aa	cdr3_nt
TRBV21-1	NA	NA	TRBJ1-1	CASSTGWGTEAFF	TGTGCCAGCAGCACAGGGTGGGGCACTGAAGCTTTCTTT
TRBV11-3	TRBD2	NA	TRBJ2-7	CASSLDRGTSGNHGGKEQYF	TGTGCCAGCAGCTTAGATCGTGGGACTAGCGGGAATCATGGGGGGAAGGAGCAGTACTTC
TRBV6-5	TRBD1	NA	TRBJ1-4	CASSYLGQGQEKLFF	TGTGCCAGCAGTTACTTGGGACAGGGTCAGGAAAAACTGTTTTTT
TRBV7-2	NA	NA	TRBJ1-4	CASSPVQSGEKLFF	TGTGCCAGCAGCCCGGTGCAGTCGGGTGAAAAACTGTTTTTT
TRBV16	TRBD1	NA	TRBJ1-2	CASSPHRGLTNYGYTF	TGTGCCAGCAGCCCCCACAGGGGGCTTACTAACTATGGCTACACCTTC
TRBV9	TRBD2	NA	TRBJ2-5	CASSVGGLAGVGETQYF	TGTGCCAGCAGCGTAGGTGGACTAGCGGGAGTCGGAGAGACCCAGTACTTC
TRBV6-1	TRBD1	NA	TRBJ1-4	CATTSNRGPNEKLFF	TGTGCCACCACTTCGAACAGGGGGCCTAATGAAAAACTGTTTTTT
TRBV19	TRBD2	NA	TRBJ2-3	CASSIVPPASGRARTSADTQYF	TGTGCCAGTAGTATAGTCCCCCCAGCTAGCGGGAGGGCCCGTACTTCGGCGGATACGCAGTATTTT
TRBV12-2	NA	NA	TRBJ2-5	CASRNRTGGEETQYF	TGTGCAAGTCGCAACAGGACAGGGGGGGAGGAGACCCAGTACTTC
TRBV7-8	NA	NA	TRBJ2-7	CASSPRARGEQYF	TGTGCCAGCAGCCCAAGAGCAAGGGGCGAGCAGTACTTC
TRBV4-2	TRBD1	NA	TRBJ2-7	CASSRETGSYEQYF	TGTGCCAGCAGCCGAGAGACAGGGTCCTACGAGCAGTACTTC
TRBV5-8	TRBD1	NA	TRBJ1-5	CASSLAAGGYQPQHF	TGTGCCAGCAGCCTTGCGGCAGGGGGCTATCAGCCCCAGCATTTT
TRBV5-6	TRBD2	NA	TRBJ2-3	CASSLVGTLAVQYF	TGTGCCAGCAGCTTGGTAGGGACCCTAGCGGTGCAGTATTTT
TRBV4-1	TRBD1	NA	TRBJ2-2	CASSPRTGGYPGELFF	TGCGCCAGCAGCCCCAGGACAGGGGGATACCCCGGGGAGCTGTTTTTT
TRBV5-6	NA	NA	TRBJ2-5	CASSLRGRVRLTQETQYF	TGTGCCAGCAGCTTGAGGGGCAGGGTGCGATTGACCCAAGAGACCCAGTACTTC
TRBV5-1	TRBD1	NA	TRBJ1-4	CASSLRQGLEKLFF	TGCGCCAGCAGCTTGCGACAGGGGCTCGAAAAACTGTTTTTT
TRBV6-5	NA	NA	TRBJ2-1	CASSYGPYNEQFF	TGTGCCAGCAGTTATGGGCCCTACAATGAGCAGTTCTTC
TRBV5-1	TRBD1	NA	TRBJ2-5	CASSLEVGQGLETQYF	TGCGCCAGCAGCTTGGAAGTGGGACAGGGGTTGGAGACCCAGTACTTC
TRBV5-1	TRBD1	NA	TRBJ2-2	CASSWDRGATGELFF	TGCGCCAGCAGCTGGGACAGGGGAGCGACCGGGGAGCTGTTTTTT
TRBV7-6	NA	NA	TRBJ2-4	CASRTRTYLAKNIQYF	TGTGCCAGCAGGACTAGGACATACCTAGCCAAAAACATTCAGTACTTC
TRBV6-5	NA	NA	TRBJ2-7	CASSYEGGGSYEQYF	TGTGCCAGCAGTTACGAGGGAGGAGGGTCCTACGAGCAGTACTTC
TRBV2	NA	once	TRBJ2-7	CASRDRDNSYEQYF	TGTGCCAGCAGGGACCGGGACAACTCCTACGAGCAGTACTTC
TRBV7-2	NA	NA	TRBJ2-7	CASSSAHRGGYEQYF	TGTGCCAGCAGCTCCGCCCACAGGGGGGGCTACGAGCAGTACTTC
TRBV28	NA	once	TRBJ1-5	CASSLSQSGQPQHF	TGTGCCAGCAGTTTATCCCAGTCAGGTCAGCCCCAGCATTTT
TRBV9	TRBD2	NA	TRBJ2-3	CASSSRPGTSGSSGGTQYF	TGTGCCAGCAGCTCCCGACCCGGGACTAGCGGGAGTAGCGGGGGGACGCAGTATTTT
TRBV2	NA	NA	TRBJ2-7	CASSNRGEQYF	TGTGCCAGCAGTAACCGGGGGGAGCAGTACTTC
TRBV4-2	NA	NA	TRBJ2-5	CASSYVGGRGQETQYF	TGTGCCAGCAGCTACGTCGGGGGAAGAGGCCAAGAGACCCAGTACTTC
TRBV11-2	TRBD1	NA	TRBJ2-5	CASSPGQGQETQYF	TGTGCCAGCAGTCCAGGACAGGGTCAAGAGACCCAGTACTTC
TRBV7-9	NA	NA	TRBJ1-5	CASSLRYQPQHF	TGTGCCAGCAGCTTGAGGTATCAGCCCCAGCATTTT
TRBV5-1	NA	NA	TRBJ2-1	CASSLLIAGRGYNEQFF	TGCGCCAGCAGCTTGTTAATTGCGGGACGAGGCTACAATGAGCAGTTCTTC
TRBV4-3	TRBD2	NA	TRBJ2-7	CASSQNSGGVYEQYF	TGCGCCAGCAGCCAAAACAGCGGGGGAGTCTACGAGCAGTACTTC
TRBV11-2	NA	NA	TRBJ2-3	CASSPFLGVRTDTQYF	TGTGCCAGCAGCCCCTTTTTGGGAGTGAGAACAGATACGCAGTATTTT
TRBV7-2	NA	NA	TRBJ2-1	CASSLRGGEQFF	TGTGCCAGCAGCTTACGGGGTGGTGAGCAGTTCTTC
TRBV5-1	TRBD1	NA	TRBJ2-7	CASGTGVSYEQYF	TGCGCCAGCGGGACAGGGGTGTCCTACGAGCAGTACTTC
TRBV5-6	TRBD2	NA	TRBJ2-3	CASTGGPSIDTQYF	TGTGCCAGCACGGGAGGGCCCTCGATAGATACGCAGTATTTT
TRBV5-1	TRBD2	NA	TRBJ2-1	CASWKGLAGGYDEQFF	TGCGCCAGCTGGAAGGGACTAGCGGGAGGGTACGATGAGCAGTTCTTC